A single sample gave rise to the 11 T cell receptor beta chains below, sequenced in a study of blood T cell repertoires in COVID-19 (dated by TCRdb to 2020 to 2021). Libraries were constructed by the immunoSEQ multiplex PCR assay. TCRdb carries this immuneACCESS record with in-frame sequences only. Its versions omit some clonotypes, under half of them owing to an unresolved V gene in the studies checked, with the rest unexplained. The sample contains approximately 200,000 clones, approximately 81% of them found a single time. Approximately 2.6% of the sample is taken by the ten largest. Sequencing was performed on peripheral blood. These receptors all stem from a man aged 45-60 years who had recovered from COVID-19.

The CDR3 nucleotides are TGTGCCAGTCGTACTAGCGGCTCCTACGAGCAGTACTTC. As protein: CASRTSGSYEQYF. This chain joins TRBV19 and TRBJ2-7; 8 nucleotides agree with TRBD2. The V and J ends lost 8 bases and 0 bases, in that order; junction bases with no gene match: 3. The CDR3 has 13 residues. The germline V gene has CDR1 LNHDA and CDR2 SQIVND (reference sequence).

This chain connects TRBV9 to TRBJ2-3; TRBD2 matches at 12 bases. Germline CDR1 and CDR2: SGDLS and YYNGEE. Trimming took 4 bases from V and 4 from J; bases not matched to a gene: 7. CDR3 length: 16 amino acids. The CDR3 here is CASSPWTSGIPDTQYF. In nucleotides, the CDR3 is TGTGCCAGCAGCCCATGGACTAGCGGGATCCCAGATACGCAGTATTTT. The whole variable domain, filled in from reference TRBV9 and TRBJ2-3, reads DSGVTQTPKHLITATGQRVTLRCSPRSGDLSVYWYQQSLDQGLQFLIQYYNGEERAKGNILERFSAQQFPDLHSELNLSSLELGDSALYFCASSPWTSGIPDTQYFGPGTRLTVL.

This chain connects TRBV19 to TRBJ2-7; 8 bases fit TRBD1. This CDR3 spans 15 amino acids. J was trimmed by 1 base and V by 1 base; bases with no gene match: 3. CDR1 LNHDA and CDR2 SQIVND come from the germline V gene (reference sequence). CDR3 loop: CASSIGTGRSYEQYF. In DNA form, the CDR3 reads TGTGCCAGTAGTATAGGGACAGGGAGATCCTACGAGCAGTACTTC.

The chain links TRBV18 to TRBJ1-2, with D tentatively TRBD1 (5 bases). V lost 2 bases and J 5 bases, leaving 18 bases between the germline ends. Germline V lookup: CDR1 KGHSH, CDR2 LQKENI. This CDR3 comprises 16 residues. The CDR3 is CASSPSIQGRGYGYTF. The CDR3, as DNA: TGTGCCAGCTCACCATCAATTCAGGGCCGAGGATATGGCTACACCTTC. The full variable domain, completed using reference TRBV18 and TRBJ1-2, is NAGVMQNPRHLVRRRGQEARLRCSPMKGHSHVYWYRQLPEEGLKFMVYLQKENIIDESGMPKERFSAEFPKEGPSILRIQQVVRGDSAAYFCASSPSIQGRGYGYTFGSGTRLTVV.

The gene calls are TRBV28 and TRBJ2-4; 9 bases match TRBD1. The CDR3 totals 15 residues. Trimming cost V 6 bases and J 3 bases; bases outside gene matches: 6. In germline, CDR1 is MDHEN, CDR2 SYDVKM. The CDR3 spells CASSPGTGFKNIQYF. CDR3 bases: TGTGCCAGCAGCCCCGGGACAGGGTTCAAAAACATTCAGTACTTC.

This chain uses TRBV9 with TRBJ1-1, with 7 bases that match TRBD1. The length of the CDR3 is 14 residues. The germline gives CDR1 SGDLS, CDR2 YYNGEE. V lost 4 bases to trimming and J lost 4 bases; unmatched junction nucleotides: 7. The CDR3: CASSPWTGGTEAFF. The CDR3 bases are TGTGCCAGCAGCCCTTGGACAGGAGGCACTGAAGCTTTCTTT.

This clone was recorded once. The V call is TRBV2, the J call TRBJ2-3, with D unresolved. The germline V and J ends were trimmed by 7 bases and 4 bases, with 15 bases remaining between them. The CDR3 contains 14 residues. Germline lookup yields CDR1 SNHLY and CDR2 FYNNEI. The CDR3 DNA reads TGTGCCAGCACTTTCAGGCCGAACGCAGATACGCAGTATTTT. It is translated as CASTFRPNADTQYF. The full variable domain, in which reference TRBV2 and TRBJ2-3 provide the parts outside the CDR3, is EPEVTQTPSHQVTQMGQEVILRCVPISNHLYFYWYRQILGQKVEFLVSFYNNEISEKSEIFDDQFSVERPDGSNFTLKIRSTKLEDSAMYFCASTFRPNADTQYFGPGTRLTVL.

This clone has just a few counts. This chain links TRBV5-6 with TRBJ2-7; TRBD1 is a possible D gene (6 bases). The V and J ends lost 1 base and 6 bases respectively, with 14 bases between them. The CDR3 sequence is 14 residues long. Germline-derived CDR1 and CDR2 are SGHDT and YYEEEE. The CDR3 nucleotides read TGTGCCAGCAGCTTGTCAGGGGCGCTTCTCGAGCAGTACTTC. This gives the protein CASSLSGALLEQYF.

The CDR3 spells CASTPAGRRASTDTQYF. Here the CDR3 DNA reads TGTGCCAGCACCCCCGCGGGGCGGAGGGCTAGCACAGATACGCAGTATTTT. The genes are TRBV7-6 and TRBJ2-3; a possible D gene is TRBD2 (6 bases). Germline V gene lookup returns CDR1 SGHVS and CDR2 FNYEAQ. CDR3 length: 17 amino acids. Between the trimmed V and J ends, which lost 7 bases and 0 bases, there was a span of 20 bases.

This chain uses TRBV2 with TRBJ2-7, with TRBD1 identical over 7 bases. The junction had 8 bases not matched to a gene; V was cut back by 5 bases and J by 1 base. CDR3 length: 15 amino acids. Per the germline V gene, CDR1 is SNHLY and CDR2 is FYNNEI. CDR3 sequence: CASSHPGTESYEQYF. CDR3 DNA sequence: TGTGCCAGCAGTCATCCCGGGACAGAGTCCTACGAGCAGTACTTC.

The chain is built from TRBV30 and TRBJ2-1, with 10 bases that match TRBD2. Germline V lookup: CDR1 GTSNPN, CDR2 SVGIG (reference sequence). The junction had 9 bases not matched to a gene; V was cut back by 0 bases and J by 16 bases. The CDR3 runs 13 residues. CDR3 sequence (DNA): TGTGCCTGGAGTGTTAGGACTAGCGGCCCTTCCTTCTTC. Protein product: CAWSVRTSGPSFF.